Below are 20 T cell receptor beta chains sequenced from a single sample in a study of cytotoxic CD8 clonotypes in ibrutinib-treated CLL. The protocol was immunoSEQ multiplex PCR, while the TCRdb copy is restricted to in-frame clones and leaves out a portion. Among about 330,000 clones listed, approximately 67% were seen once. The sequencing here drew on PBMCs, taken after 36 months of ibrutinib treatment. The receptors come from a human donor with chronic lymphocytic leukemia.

The CDR3 region is CAGSRDRGYRELFF. The CDR3 nucleotides read TGTGCCGGAAGCCGGGACAGGGGATACCGGGAGCTGTTTTTT. The chain is built from TRBV2 and TRBJ2-2; 10 bases align to TRBD1. V lost 11 bases to trimming and J lost 9 bases; unmatched junction nucleotides: 12. This CDR3 spans 14 amino acids. Germline loops: CDR1 SNHLY, CDR2 FYNNEI.

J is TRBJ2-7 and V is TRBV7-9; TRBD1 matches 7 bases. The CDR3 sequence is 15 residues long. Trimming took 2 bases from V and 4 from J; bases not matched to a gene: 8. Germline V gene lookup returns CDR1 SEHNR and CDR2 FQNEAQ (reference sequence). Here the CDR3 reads CASSLPGTEIYEQYF. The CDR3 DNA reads TGTGCCAGCAGCTTACCGGGGACAGAGATTTACGAGCAGTACTTC.

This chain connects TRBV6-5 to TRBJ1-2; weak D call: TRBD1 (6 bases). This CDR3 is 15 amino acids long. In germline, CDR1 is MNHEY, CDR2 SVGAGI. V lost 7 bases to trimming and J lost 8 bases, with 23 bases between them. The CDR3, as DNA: TGTGCCAGCACCTCGGACAGTTCTAATCCTAGAGGCTACACCTTC. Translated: CASTSDSSNPRGYTF.

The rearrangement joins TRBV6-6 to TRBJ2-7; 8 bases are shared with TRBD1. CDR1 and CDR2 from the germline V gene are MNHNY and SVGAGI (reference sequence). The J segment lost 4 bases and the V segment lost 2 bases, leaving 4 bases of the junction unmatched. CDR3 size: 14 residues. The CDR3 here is CASSYRQGPYEQYF. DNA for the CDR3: TGTGCCAGCAGTTACCGACAGGGGCCGTACGAGCAGTACTTC.

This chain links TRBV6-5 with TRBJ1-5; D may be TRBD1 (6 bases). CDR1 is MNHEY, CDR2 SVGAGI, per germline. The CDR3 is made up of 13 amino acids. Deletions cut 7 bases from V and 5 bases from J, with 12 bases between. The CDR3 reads CASKGGDDQPQHF. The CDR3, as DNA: TGTGCCAGCAAGGGGGGCGATGATCAGCCCCAGCATTTT.

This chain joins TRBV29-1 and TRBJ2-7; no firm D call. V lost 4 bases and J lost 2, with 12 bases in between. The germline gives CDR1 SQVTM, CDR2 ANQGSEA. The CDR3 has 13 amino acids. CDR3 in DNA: TGCAGCGTTGTGCGGTCAAGGCCCTACGAGCAGTACTTC. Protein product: CSVVRSRPYEQYF.

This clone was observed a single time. In DNA form, the CDR3 reads TGTGCCAGCAGCGTAGCGACTAGCGGGAGGAGGTATGAGCAGTTCTTC. Its translation is CASSVATSGRRYEQFF. The chain is built from TRBV9 and TRBJ2-1, with 13 nucleotides matching TRBD2. The CDR3 covers 16 residues. Trimming at V came to 0 bases and at J to 8 bases, leaving 5 bases not matched to a gene. Germline CDR1 and CDR2: SGDLS and YYNGEE.

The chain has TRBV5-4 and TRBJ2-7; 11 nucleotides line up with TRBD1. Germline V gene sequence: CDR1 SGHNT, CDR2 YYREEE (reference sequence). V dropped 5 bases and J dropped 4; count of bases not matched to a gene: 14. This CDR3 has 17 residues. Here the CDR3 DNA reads TGTGCCAGCAGACCGGGACAGGGGGGCGAGAGCGCGTACGAGCAGTACTTC. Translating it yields CASRPGQGGESAYEQYF.

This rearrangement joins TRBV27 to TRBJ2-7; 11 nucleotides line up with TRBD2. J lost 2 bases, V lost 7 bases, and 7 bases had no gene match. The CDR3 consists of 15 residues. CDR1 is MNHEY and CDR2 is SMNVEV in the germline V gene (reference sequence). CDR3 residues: CASKTSGSTAYEQYF. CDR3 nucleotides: TGTGCCAGCAAAACTAGCGGGAGCACGGCCTACGAGCAGTACTTC.

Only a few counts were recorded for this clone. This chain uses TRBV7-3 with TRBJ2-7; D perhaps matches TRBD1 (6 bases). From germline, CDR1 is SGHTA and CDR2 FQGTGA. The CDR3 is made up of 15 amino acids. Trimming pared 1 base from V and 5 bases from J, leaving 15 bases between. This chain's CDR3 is CASSLMGQDIDEQYF. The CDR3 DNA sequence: TGTGCCAGCAGCTTAATGGGACAAGACATTGACGAGCAGTACTTC.

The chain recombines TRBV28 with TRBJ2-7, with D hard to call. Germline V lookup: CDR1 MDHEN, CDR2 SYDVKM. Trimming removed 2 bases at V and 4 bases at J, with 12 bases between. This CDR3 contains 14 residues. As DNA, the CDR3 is TGTGCCAGCAGTTTAGCAGCGAGCAGATACGAGCAGTACTTC. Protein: CASSLAASRYEQYF.

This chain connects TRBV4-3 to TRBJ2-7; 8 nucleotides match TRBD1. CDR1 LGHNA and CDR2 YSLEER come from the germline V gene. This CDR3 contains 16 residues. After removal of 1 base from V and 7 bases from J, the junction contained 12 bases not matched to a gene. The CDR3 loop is CASSQVLDRGWEEQYF. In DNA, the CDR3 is TGCGCCAGCAGCCAAGTTTTAGACAGGGGTTGGGAAGAGCAGTACTTC.

Written as DNA, the CDR3 is TGTGCCAGCTCCCACGGGAGGGTTAGCACAGATACGCAGTATTTT. This sequence encodes CASSHGRVSTDTQYF. The chain is built from TRBV18 and TRBJ2-3; 8 nucleotides line up with TRBD2. The V segment lost 6 bases and the J segment 0 bases; nucleotides outside the gene matches: 5. The CDR3 has 15 amino acids. CDR1 is KGHSH, CDR2 LQKENI, per germline.

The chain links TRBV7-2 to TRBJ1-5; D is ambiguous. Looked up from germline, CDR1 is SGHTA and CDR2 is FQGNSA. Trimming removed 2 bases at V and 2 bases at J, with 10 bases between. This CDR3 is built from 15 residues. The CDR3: CASSLNVRGNQPQHF. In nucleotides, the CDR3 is TGTGCCAGCAGCTTAAACGTACGTGGCAATCAGCCCCAGCATTTT. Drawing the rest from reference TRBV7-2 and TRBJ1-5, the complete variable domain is GAGVSQSPSNKVTEKGKDVELRCDPISGHTALYWYRQSLGQGLEFLIYFQGNSAPDKSGLPSDRFSAERTGGSVSTLTIQRTQQEDSAVYLCASSLNVRGNQPQHFGDGTRLSIL.

CDR3 sequence reads: CASSFRLEGPLTGELFF. Here the CDR3 DNA reads TGCGCCAGCAGCTTCAGGTTAGAAGGGCCCTTGACCGGGGAGCTGTTTTTT. The genes are TRBV5-1 and TRBJ2-2, with unresolved D. Germline CDR1 and CDR2: SGHRS and YFSETQ. The CDR3 sequence is 17 residues long. V shed 2 bases and J shed 5 bases, with 19 bases lying between them.

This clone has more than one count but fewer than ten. The chain's CDR3 is CASSQGVLASYGYTF. CDR3 nucleotides: TGCGCCAGCAGCCAAGGGGTCTTGGCCAGCTATGGCTACACCTTC. The chain recombines TRBV4-1 with TRBJ1-2; D unresolved. V was trimmed by 1 base and J by 4 bases, leaving 13 bases between them. CDR3 length: 15 residues. Germline CDR1 is MGHRA and CDR2 is YSYEKL.

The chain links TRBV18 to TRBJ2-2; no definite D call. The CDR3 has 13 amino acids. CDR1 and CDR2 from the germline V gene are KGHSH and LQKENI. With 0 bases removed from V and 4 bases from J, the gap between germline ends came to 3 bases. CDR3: CASSPPTTGELFF. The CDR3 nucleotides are TGTGCCAGCTCACCACCCACCACCGGGGAGCTGTTTTTT.

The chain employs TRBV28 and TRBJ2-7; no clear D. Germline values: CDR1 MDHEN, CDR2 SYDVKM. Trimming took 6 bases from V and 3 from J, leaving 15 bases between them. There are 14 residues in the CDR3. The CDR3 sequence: CASSPDLRFYEQYF. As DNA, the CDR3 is TGTGCCAGCAGCCCGGACCTCCGGTTCTACGAGCAGTACTTC. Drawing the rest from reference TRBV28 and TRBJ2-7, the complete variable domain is DVKVTQSSRYLVKRTGEKVFLECVQDMDHENMFWYRQDPGLGLRLIYFSYDVKMKEKGDIPEGYSVSREKKERFSLILESASTNQTSMYLCASSPDLRFYEQYFGPGTRLTVT.

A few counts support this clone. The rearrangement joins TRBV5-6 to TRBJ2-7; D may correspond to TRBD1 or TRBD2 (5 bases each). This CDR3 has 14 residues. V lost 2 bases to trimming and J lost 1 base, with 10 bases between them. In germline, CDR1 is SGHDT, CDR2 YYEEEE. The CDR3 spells CASSLLGTSYEQYF. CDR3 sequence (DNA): TGTGCCAGCAGCTTATTGGGGACGTCCTACGAGCAGTACTTC.

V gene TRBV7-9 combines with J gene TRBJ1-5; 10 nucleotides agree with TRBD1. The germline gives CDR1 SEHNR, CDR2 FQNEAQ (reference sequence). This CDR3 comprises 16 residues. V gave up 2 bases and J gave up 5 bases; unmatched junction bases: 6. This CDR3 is CASSLNSGTGDQPQHF. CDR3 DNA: TGTGCCAGCAGCTTAAACTCCGGGACAGGGGATCAGCCCCAGCATTTT.